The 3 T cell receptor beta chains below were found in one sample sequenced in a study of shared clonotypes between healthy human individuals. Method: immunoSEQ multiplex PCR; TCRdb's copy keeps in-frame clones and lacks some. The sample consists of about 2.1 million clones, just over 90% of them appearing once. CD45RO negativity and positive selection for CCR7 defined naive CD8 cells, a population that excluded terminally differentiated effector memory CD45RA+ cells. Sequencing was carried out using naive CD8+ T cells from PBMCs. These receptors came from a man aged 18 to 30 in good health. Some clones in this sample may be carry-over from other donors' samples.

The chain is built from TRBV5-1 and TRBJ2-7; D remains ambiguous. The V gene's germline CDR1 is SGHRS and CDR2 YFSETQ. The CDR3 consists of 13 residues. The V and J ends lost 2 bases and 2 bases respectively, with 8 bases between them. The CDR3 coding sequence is TGCGCCAGCAGCTTAACTACGACCTACGAGCAGTACTTC. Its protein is CASSLTTTYEQYF.

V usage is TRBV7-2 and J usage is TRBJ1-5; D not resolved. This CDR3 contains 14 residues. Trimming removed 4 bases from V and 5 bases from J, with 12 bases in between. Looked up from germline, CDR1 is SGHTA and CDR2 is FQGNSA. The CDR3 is CASSSKGPHQPQHF. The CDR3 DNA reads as TGTGCCAGCAGCTCCAAAGGGCCGCATCAGCCCCAGCATTTT.

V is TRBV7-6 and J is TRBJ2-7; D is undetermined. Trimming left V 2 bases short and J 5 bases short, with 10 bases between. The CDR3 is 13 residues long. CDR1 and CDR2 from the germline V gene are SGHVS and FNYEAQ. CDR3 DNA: TGTGCCAGCAGCTTATTTAGTTTGGACGAGCAGTACTTC. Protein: CASSLFSLDEQYF.